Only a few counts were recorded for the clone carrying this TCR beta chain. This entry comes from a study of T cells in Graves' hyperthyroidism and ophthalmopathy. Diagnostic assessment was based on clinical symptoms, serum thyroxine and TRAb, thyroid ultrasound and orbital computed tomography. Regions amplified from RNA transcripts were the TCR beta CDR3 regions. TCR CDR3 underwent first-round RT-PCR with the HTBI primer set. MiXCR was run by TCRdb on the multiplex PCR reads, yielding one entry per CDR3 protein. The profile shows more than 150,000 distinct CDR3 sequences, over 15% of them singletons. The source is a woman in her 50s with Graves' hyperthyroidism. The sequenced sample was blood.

In DNA form, the CDR3 reads TGTGCCAGTAGTATCGCCACAGGGAGCTATGGCTACACCTTC. Translated, it gives CASSIATGSYGYTF. V gene TRBV19 combines with J gene TRBJ1-2; possibly TRBD1 for D (6 bases). This CDR3 spans 14 amino acids. The germline V gene encodes CDR1 LNHDA and CDR2 SQIVND (reference sequence). Trimming shortened V by 3 bases and J by 4 bases, and 12 bases separated the two germline ends.